This paragraph reports one T cell receptor (beta chain). Study processing details: Quantification of nucleated cells was approximated via reference gene primer amplification. TCRdb's copy holds only in-frame clones and misses some; the assay was immunoSEQ multiplex PCR. V and J calls and clone size are as listed in that table; D and trimming were resolved from the DNA. The sample consists of about 100,000 clones, approximately 86% of them appearing once. These data originate in a study of blood T cell repertoires in COVID-19. Study-level information: Acute-phase and convalescent COVID-19 samples originated in the United States, Italy and Spain. PBMCs, B-cell-depleted T cells, or T cells provided the cDNA or gDNA that made up the material.

The ends were cut back, 3 bases at V and 0 bases at J, with 8 bases in the middle. Germline loops: CDR1 GTSNPN, CDR2 SVGIG (reference sequence). This CDR3 spans 14 amino acids. The receptor was isolated from a man aged 50 or older with active or convalescent COVID-19. The specimen was peripheral blood. The rearrangement links TRBV30 to TRBJ2-2; D perhaps matches TRBD2 (5 bases). CDR3 sequence: CAWRSGTNTGELFF. DNA for the CDR3: TGTGCCTGGAGATCGGGGACGAACACCGGGGAGCTGTTTTTT.